A single sample is the source of the 31 T cell receptor beta chains below, sequenced in a study of low-dose radiotherapy and immunotherapy resistance in tumors. Indicated time point: before trial treatment. Alpha- and beta-chain coverage of first-strand cDNA came from TRAV- and TRBV-specific primers. The TCRs were subjected to amplification over approximately 19 PCR cycles employing a constant-region primer in conjunction with a V-primer adapter. Using its own MiXCR run on the reads, TCRdb lists one record per CDR3 protein. The sample comprises under 95,000 distinct CDR3 sequences, around 17% of which are singletons, and 2.8% rests with the top ten. The starting material was PBMCs, obtained before treatment. The receptor source for this set is a male donor with prostate cancer.

The V and J genes are TRBV6-2 or TRBV6-3 and TRBJ2-3; 9 nucleotides align to TRBD2. Germline V gives CDR1 MNHEY, CDR2 SVGEGT. The CDR3 is 14 residues long. J gave up 4 bases and V 5 bases, and 4 bases lay outside the gene matches. CDR3 in DNA: TGTGCCAGCAGTGTAGCGGGAGAGGCAGATACGCAGTATTTT. Its translation: CASSVAGEADTQYF.

There are many counts of this clonotype. The chain has TRBV10-3 and TRBJ1-5, with a tentative D call TRBD1 (6 bases). Trimming shortened V by 6 bases and J by 1 base, and 13 bases separated the two germline ends. The CDR3 totals 15 residues. CDR1 and CDR2 (germline): ENHRY, SYGVKD. The CDR3 region has the DNA TGTGCCATCAGCCCCCGGGGGCTGAGCAATCAGCCCCAGCATTTT. Amino acid sequence: CAISPRGLSNQPQHF.

There are a few counts of this clonotype. The chain carries TRBV27 and TRBJ2-7, with D possibly being TRBD1 (6 bases). V was pared by 3 bases and J by 2 bases, with 11 bases between. There are 14 residues in the CDR3. Per germline, CDR1 MNHEY and CDR2 SMNVEV (reference sequence). The CDR3 region is CASSLGAVTYEQYF. For the CDR3, the DNA is TGTGCCAGCAGTTTGGGGGCCGTAACCTACGAGCAGTACTTC.

The chain couples TRBV5-5 to TRBJ2-5, with 8 bases matching TRBD2. The CDR3 covers 15 residues. Per the germline V gene, CDR1 is SGHKS and CDR2 is YYEKEE (reference sequence). V gave up 0 bases and J gave up 7 bases; unmatched junction bases: 8. CDR3 DNA: TGTGCCAGCAGCTTGGGATTAGCGGGGCCTGGGACCCAGTACTTC. Protein product: CASSLGLAGPGTQYF. Combining the CDR3 with reference TRBV5-5 and TRBJ2-5 gives the whole variable domain DAGVTQSPTHLIKTRGQQVTLRCSPISGHKSVSWYQQVLGQGPQFIFQYYEKEERGRGNFPDRFSARQFPNYSSELNVNALLLGDSALYLCASSLGLAGPGTQYFGPGTRLLVL.

Ten or more counts support this clonotype. This chain joins TRBV29-1 and TRBJ1-5, with a possible D match to TRBD1 (5 bases). This CDR3 comprises 13 residues. In germline, CDR1 is SQVTM, CDR2 ANQGSEA. The ends were cut back, 5 bases at V and 3 bases at J, with 11 bases in the middle. The CDR3 region has the DNA TGCAGCGTTCTAGACAGATACAATCAGCCCCAGCATTTT. Protein: CSVLDRYNQPQHF.

This clonotype was detected many times. The rearrangement uses TRBV7-8 and TRBJ1-6; the D is unclear. Trimming pared 2 bases from V and 0 bases from J, leaving 11 bases between. CDR3 length equals 17 residues. The germline V gene encodes CDR1 SGHVS and CDR2 FQNEAQ. The CDR3 bases are TGTGCCAGCAGCTTAAAGCTCATAAGCTCCTATAATTCACCCCTCCACTTT. Its protein product is CASSLKLISSYNSPLHF. The full variable domain, in which reference TRBV7-8 and TRBJ1-6 provide the parts outside the CDR3, is GAGVSQSPRYKVAKRGQDVALRCDPISGHVSLFWYQQALGQGPEFLTYFQNEAQLDKSGLPSDRFFAERPEGSVSTLKIQRTQQEDSAVYLCASSLKLISSYNSPLHFGNGTRLTVT.

Comment on this clonotype: This probably arose from a read error, given a far larger clone one base away. The J gene is TRBJ2-5, the V gene TRBV29-1; weak D call: TRBD2 (5 bases). Germline values: CDR1 SQVTM, CDR2 ANQGSEA. CDR3 length: 13 residues. V lost 1 base and J 11 bases, leaving 17 bases between the germline ends. For the CDR3, the DNA is TGCAGCGTTGAAGGAGGGATCTTCGATGAGCAGTACTTC. Encoded protein: CSVEGGIFDEQYF.

This chain uses TRBV20-1 with TRBJ2-3, with 10 bases matching TRBD2. Germline trimming cut 6 bases from V and 6 bases from J; bases unmatched to any gene: 12. The germline V gene has CDR1 DFQATT and CDR2 SNEGSKA (reference sequence). The CDR3 is 15 amino acids. The CDR3 nucleotides are TGCAGTGCGACGGGACTAGCGCCCCGGGCGGATACGCAGTATTTT. Amino acid sequence: CSATGLAPRADTQYF.

Worth noting for this clonotype: The likely explanation is a read error, given a far larger clone one base away. V gene TRBV5-1 combines with J gene TRBJ2-5; 10 nucleotides agree with TRBD2. The germline V gene encodes CDR1 SGHRS and CDR2 YFSETQ. The CDR3 extends over 15 amino acids. V shed 4 bases and J 11 bases; nucleotides not matched to a gene: 14. CDR3 in DNA: TGCGCCAGCAGCCAGACAGCGGGGGGGCGAGATGAGCAGTACTTC. This gives the protein CASSQTAGGRDEQYF. Complete variable domain (other parts from reference TRBV5-1 and TRBJ2-5): KAGVTQTPRYLIKTRGQQVTLSCSPISGHRSVSWYQQTPGQGLQFLFEYFSETQRNKGNFPGRFSGRQFSNSRSEMNVSTLELGDSALYLCASSQTAGGRDEQYFGPGTRLLVL.

This clonotype was recorded at least ten times. This chain links TRBV10-3 with TRBJ2-3, with D maybe TRBD2 (6 bases). Germline loops: CDR1 ENHRY, CDR2 SYGVKD. The CDR3 loop spans 16 amino acids. V lost 0 bases, J lost 1 base, and 11 bases lay in between. CDR3 sequence reads: CAISESEGIGTDTQYF. The CDR3 DNA reads TGTGCCATCAGTGAGTCGGAGGGCATCGGCACAGATACGCAGTATTTT.

This clonotype was observed at least ten times. The chain carries TRBV7-2 and TRBJ2-3, with D possibly matching TRBD2 (5 bases). The CDR3 is made up of 15 amino acids. Germline CDR1 SGHTA, CDR2 FQGNSA. Between the trimmed V and J ends, which lost 4 bases and 0 bases, there was a span of 11 bases. The CDR3: CASSSWPGSTDTQYF. Written as DNA, the CDR3 is TGTGCCAGCAGCTCTTGGCCGGGGAGCACAGATACGCAGTATTTT.

This clonotype was seen repeatedly, ten times or more. The rearrangement joins TRBV3-1 to TRBJ1-5; no reliable D call. The germline V gene encodes CDR1 LGHDT and CDR2 YNNKEL (reference sequence). CDR3 length: 16 amino acids. The V and J ends lost 1 base and 4 bases respectively, with 14 bases between them. The CDR3 DNA reads TGTGCCAGCAGCCAAGGTTCGCGGCAGCAAAATCAGCCCCAGCATTTT. Translation gives CASSQGSRQQNQPQHF.

The gene calls are TRBV3-1 and TRBJ2-1; 11 bases agree with TRBD2. The germline CDR1 and CDR2 sequences are LGHDT and YNNKEL (reference sequence). With V trimmed by 1 base and J by 6 bases, 8 bases remained unmatched. This CDR3 spans 17 amino acids. The CDR3 protein is CASSQGVVAGGLNEQFF. CDR3 nucleotides: TGTGCCAGCAGCCAAGGCGTGGTAGCGGGGGGGCTCAATGAGCAGTTCTTC.

This clonotype showed up many times. The genes are TRBV4-1 and TRBJ1-5, with TRBD1 matching over 9 bases. The CDR3 consists of 14 residues. With V trimmed by 3 bases and J by 6 bases, 3 bases remained unmatched. Per germline, CDR1 MGHRA and CDR2 YSYEKL. The DNA for the CDR3 is TGCGCCAGCAGCCAGGAGGACAGGGGTCAGCCCCAGCATTTT. Its protein product is CASSQEDRGQPQHF.

Comment on this clonotype: A far larger clone is one nucleotide away, so this likely arose from a read error. The rearrangement joins TRBV2 to TRBJ1-1; D is unclear. In germline, CDR1 is SNHLY, CDR2 FYNNEI. The CDR3 is made up of 16 amino acids. The CDR3 reads CASSEGRWTNTGEPFF. The CDR3 region has the DNA TGTGCCAGCAGTGAAGGCAGGTGGACGAACACCGGGGAGCCGTTTTTT.

This clonotype was observed at least ten times. This rearrangement joins TRBV6-6 to TRBJ1-3; the D is unclear. The V gene's germline CDR1 is MNHNY and CDR2 SVGAGI (reference sequence). CDR3 size: 11 residues. The V end lost 8 bases, the J end lost 4 bases, and 6 bases lay between the germline ends. In DNA form, the CDR3 reads TGTGCCAGCGGGCAAGGAAACACCATATATTTT. This codes for CASGQGNTIYF.

This clonotype has at least ten counts. DNA for the CDR3: TGTGCCAGCAGCCGATCGCAAGCCCTACAAGAGACCCAGTACTTC. Translating it yields CASSRSQALQETQYF. The chain carries TRBV4-2 and TRBJ2-5, with unresolved D. Germline CDR1 and CDR2: LGHNA and YNFKEQ. V gave up 4 bases and J gave up 2 bases, with 14 bases separating them. The CDR3 sequence is 15 residues long.

This clonotype has a count of ten or more. The germline gene is not matched at one end of the junction; a read error may be the cause. The genes are TRBV7-9 and TRBJ2-1; D unclear. CDR3 size: 15 residues. Per germline, CDR1 SEHNR and CDR2 FQNEAQ (reference sequence). The CDR3 is CASRLGQVIDNEQFF. CDR3 sequence (DNA): TGTGCCAGCAGATTAGGCCAGGTGATCGACAATGAGCAGTTCTTC.

Points on this clonotype: The likely explanation is a read error, given a far larger clone one base away. The chain joins TRBV6-1 to TRBJ2-3; D is perhaps TRBD2 (7 bases). Germline lookup yields CDR1 MNHNS and CDR2 SASEGT. This CDR3 spans 15 amino acids. With 3 bases removed from V and 1 base from J, the gap between germline ends came to 11 bases. The CDR3 is CASSEAGAGTDTQYF. In DNA form, the CDR3 reads TGTGCCAGCAGTGAGGCGGGGGCCGGCACAGATACGCAGTATTTT.

This clonotype has at least ten counts. V is TRBV13 and J is TRBJ2-2; no clear D gene. Germline V gene sequence: CDR1 PRHDT, CDR2 FYEKMQ (reference sequence). This CDR3 is 13 amino acids long. Trimming removed 2 bases at V and 7 bases at J, with 8 bases between. The chain's CDR3 is CASSLPVVGELFF. The CDR3 region has the DNA TGTGCCAGCAGCTTACCCGTTGTCGGGGAGCTGTTTTTT.

At least ten counts were recorded for this clonotype. The V gene is TRBV7-2, the J gene TRBJ2-1; tentative D call: TRBD2 (5 bases). This CDR3 has 13 amino acids. The V end was cut by 0 bases, the J end by 7 bases, with 7 bases between. Germline CDR1 and CDR2: SGHTA and FQGNSA. The CDR3 region is CASSLAAENEQFF. The CDR3, as DNA: TGTGCCAGCAGCTTAGCAGCGGAGAATGAGCAGTTCTTC.

The count of this clonotype is one. A read error likely explains this, since a far larger clone differs by one base. The rearrangement joins TRBV7-3 to TRBJ2-1; D is tentatively TRBD1 or TRBD2 (5 bases each). CDR3 length: 14 residues. V was trimmed by 1 base and J by 13 bases, leaving 17 bases between them. Germline CDR1 and CDR2: SGHTA and FQGTGA. The CDR3 is CASSLMPGQETQFF. The DNA for the CDR3 is TGTGCCAGCAGCTTAATGCCGGGGCAAGAGACCCAGTTCTTC.

This clonotype has just a few counts. This chain connects TRBV4-2 to TRBJ1-1; D unclear. Trimming shortened V by 4 bases and J by 4 bases, and 16 bases separated the two germline ends. The CDR3 spans 15 residues. Germline-derived CDR1 and CDR2 are LGHNA and YNFKEQ. CDR3 bases: TGTGCCAGCAGCCCTCTTATGGGTGCGGGCACTGAAGCTTTCTTT. Protein sequence: CASSPLMGAGTEAFF.

Worth noting for this clonotype: It differs at one base from a far larger clone, so likely a read error. The chain uses TRBV20-1 and TRBJ2-5; 8 positions agree with TRBD2. Germline V gene lookup returns CDR1 DFQATT and CDR2 SNEGSKA (reference sequence). The CDR3 spans 13 residues. Written as DNA, the CDR3 is TGCAGCCCAGGGACTAGTGTGTTGGATGAGCAGTACTTC. This translates into CSPGTSVLDEQYF.

This clonotype showed up many times. J is TRBJ2-1 and V is TRBV2, with D uncertain. The germline V gene has CDR1 SNHLY and CDR2 FYNNEI. With 6 bases removed from V and 0 bases from J, the gap between germline ends came to 18 bases. CDR3 length: 17 amino acids. For the CDR3, the DNA is TGTGCCAGCAGAGCCGACCCGACCAACCCCTCCTACAATGAGCAGTTCTTC. Its translation is CASRADPTNPSYNEQFF.

This clonotype was found many times. V is TRBV2 and J is TRBJ1-2; D is perhaps TRBD1 (6 bases). CDR1 is SNHLY and CDR2 is FYNNEI in the germline V gene. With 7 bases removed from V and 2 bases from J, the gap between germline ends came to 23 bases. This CDR3 is built from 17 residues. CDR3 protein: CASKLWDTTFLNYGYTF. CDR3 bases: TGTGCCAGCAAGTTATGGGACACCACCTTCCTGAACTATGGCTACACCTTC.

This chain connects TRBV12-3 or TRBV12-4 to TRBJ2-2, with unresolved D. The CDR3 length is 12 residues. Trimming took off 11 bases at V and 3 bases at J, with 10 bases between the two ends. Written as DNA, the CDR3 is TGTGCCGCCCGCGGCGACACCGGGGAGCTGTTTTTT. Translating it yields CAARGDTGELFF.

The V call is TRBV9, the J call TRBJ2-1; 12 bases align to TRBD2. Germline CDR1 reads SGDLS; CDR2 reads YYNGEE. The CDR3 runs to 15 residues. V lost 3 bases, J lost 7 bases, and 5 bases stayed unmatched. CDR3 loop: CASSAPSGGENEQFF. In nucleotides, the CDR3 is TGTGCCAGCAGCGCTCCTAGCGGGGGGGAAAATGAGCAGTTCTTC.

The sample holds many counts of this clonotype. This sequence joins TRBV4-1 and TRBJ1-4; 9 bases map to TRBD1. This CDR3 is built from 15 residues. Germline trimming cut 4 bases from V and 6 bases from J; bases unmatched to any gene: 6. The germline V gene has CDR1 MGHRA and CDR2 YSYEKL. CDR3 DNA sequence: TGCGCCAGCAGCCCCCACGGGACAGGGCATGAAAAACTGTTTTTT. As protein: CASSPHGTGHEKLFF.

This clonotype was counted many times. The V gene is TRBV7-9, the J gene TRBJ2-4, with D unclear. The CDR3 contains 13 residues. The ends were cut back, 5 bases at V and 6 bases at J, with 11 bases in the middle. CDR1 is SEHNR and CDR2 is FQNEAQ in the germline V gene (reference sequence). Written as DNA, the CDR3 is TGTGCCAGCAGCCCAATGGACCTAAACATTCAGTACTTC. Its translation is CASSPMDLNIQYF.

CDR3 DNA sequence: TGTGCCAGCAGTCGTCTCGTGGTAGCGGGAGGGAACAATGAGCAGTTCTTC. This sequence encodes CASSRLVVAGGNNEQFF. The chain joins TRBV6-2 or TRBV6-3 to TRBJ2-1, with TRBD2 matching over 11 bases. V lost 5 bases to trimming and J lost 5 bases; unmatched junction nucleotides: 11. The CDR3 spans 17 residues. In germline, CDR1 is MNHEY, CDR2 SVGEGT.